The sequence of this T cell receptor (beta chain) was determined in a study of Ad26.COV2.S vaccination and SARS-CoV-2 variants. Overall study context: By the intramuscular route, Ad26.COV2.S was given once, or twice 56 days apart.

Deletions cut 6 bases from V and 2 bases from J, with 11 bases between. CDR3 length equals 14 residues. Per the germline V gene, CDR1 is SQVTM and CDR2 is ANQGSEA. Study-wide points: It was vaccine recipients, not placebo recipients, who had the higher spike-specific TCR breadth.

This clone was seen more than once but under ten times. Its specificity is not known. Libraries were prepared by immunoSEQ multiplex PCR; TCRdb keeps only in-frame clonotypes and omits some of them. This table has a few hundred thousand clones, around 89% appearing once. The sample's treatment: over 15 received Ad26.COV2.S at low or high dose, single or two shots; several received placebo; per-sample allocation not given. Sample collection was performed on day 63 after the first vaccine or placebo injection. At a Boston site, the person donating was an adult of 18-55 years. The receptor was derived from a person between 18 and 65 years old who received the Ad26.COV2.S COVID-19 vaccine or a placebo. The J gene is TRBJ2-6, the V gene TRBV29-1; the D is unclear. Sequenced here: peripheral blood, sampled in a trial of Ad26.COV2.S vaccine versus placebo. The CDR3 protein is CSVRNNAGANVLTF. The CDR3 bases are TGCAGCGTCCGGAACAACGCTGGGGCCAACGTCCTGACTTTC.